The 22 T cell receptor beta chains in this list originate from one sample, sequenced in a study of Graves' ophthalmopathy and Graves' hyperthyroidism. Amplification of TCR beta CDR3 regions used RNA transcripts. The authors performed first-round RT-PCR with HTBI primers and then a second-round multiplex PCR. MiXCR, applied by TCRdb to the multiplex PCR reads, yields one record per CDR3 protein. Here the sample spans about 370,000 distinct CDR3 sequences, roughly 18% being singletons. Sequenced: peripheral blood. Receptors were obtained from a woman between 18 and 29 years old with Graves' ophthalmopathy.

V is TRBV30 and J is TRBJ1-1; D gene unclear. CDR1 GTSNPN and CDR2 SVGIG come from the germline V gene (reference sequence). The CDR3 spans 15 residues. V was clipped by 4 bases and J by 6 bases, with 21 bases between them. The CDR3 region has the DNA TGTGCCTGGATATCTTTGGCGTCCCTTGACGCTGAAGCTTTCTTT. Protein sequence: CAWISLASLDAEAFF.

At least ten counts were recorded for this clonotype. The chain joins TRBV27 to TRBJ2-7, with 11 bases lining up with TRBD2. In germline, CDR1 is MNHEY, CDR2 SMNVEV (reference sequence). V shed 5 bases, J shed 3 bases, and the junction held 6 bases outside the gene matches. CDR3 length: 15 amino acids. The CDR3 is CASSPTGTSGYEQYF. The CDR3 region has the DNA TGTGCCAGCAGTCCCACCGGGACTAGCGGCTACGAGCAGTACTTC.

This clonotype was seen many times. This chain links TRBV5-1 with TRBJ2-7; tentative D call: TRBD2 (6 bases). The V gene lost 0 bases and the J gene lost 5 bases, with 12 bases spanning the gap. The CDR3 loop spans 14 amino acids. Germline CDR1 SGHRS, CDR2 YFSETQ. The CDR3 here is CASSLGRGNNEQYF. In DNA, the CDR3 is TGCGCCAGCAGCTTGGGACGGGGGAACAACGAGCAGTACTTC.

Only a few counts were recorded for this clonotype. V is TRBV11-2 and J is TRBJ1-1; no reliable D call. The V and J ends lost 5 bases and 1 base respectively, with 11 bases between them. The CDR3 runs to 14 residues. Germline V gene sequence: CDR1 SGHAT, CDR2 FQNNGV. CDR3 nucleotides: TGTGCCAGCAGCCAGACGGCCGGGAACACTGAAGCTTTCTTT. It encodes CASSQTAGNTEAFF.

The chain combines TRBV12-3 or TRBV12-4 with TRBJ1-5; 10 bases are shared with TRBD1. The CDR3 is 15 amino acids. The junction had 11 bases not matched to a gene; V was cut back by 6 bases and J by 9 bases. CDR3 nucleotide sequence: TGTGCCAGCAGCGCGACAGGGGGCGAATCGAGGCCCCAGCATTTT. It translates to CASSATGGESRPQHF.

In this sample, this clonotype turned up many times. The chain joins TRBV6-1 to TRBJ2-2; a weak D match, TRBD1 (5 bases). This CDR3 has 13 amino acids. V shed 11 bases and J shed 0 bases, with 10 bases lying between them. Per the germline V gene, CDR1 is MNHNS and CDR2 is SASEGT. CDR3 bases: TGTGCCGTCAGGGAAACGAACACCGGGGAGCTGTTTTTT. Protein product: CAVRETNTGELFF.

This clonotype was observed at least ten times. Here the CDR3 DNA reads TGCAGTGCTCCCCGCACCGGGAATACTGAAGCTTTCTTT. Protein product: CSAPRTGNTEAFF. The V call is TRBV20-1, the J call TRBJ1-1, with unresolved D. The CDR3 runs 13 residues. V was shortened by 5 bases and J by 5 bases, with 15 bases between the two germline ends. The germline CDR1 and CDR2 sequences are DFQATT and SNEGSKA (reference sequence).

This clonotype was observed at least ten times. CDR3 DNA sequence: TGTGCCAGCAGTAAGACAGGGCTGAGCAATCAGCCCCAGCATTTT. Encoded protein: CASSKTGLSNQPQHF. This sequence joins TRBV6-2 or TRBV6-3 and TRBJ1-5, with TRBD1 matching over 7 bases. The junction had 5 bases not matched to a gene; V was cut back by 5 bases and J by 1 base. This CDR3 is built from 15 residues. Germline-derived CDR1 and CDR2 are MNHEY and SVGEGT.

There are many counts of this clonotype. The chain has TRBV30 and TRBJ2-7; D remains unclear. Germline V gene data show CDR1 as GTSNPN and CDR2 as SVGIG (reference sequence). Trimming cost V 3 bases and J 3 bases, with 6 bases left between them. CDR3 length: 11 amino acids. For the CDR3, the DNA is TGTGCCTGGAGGGCGAACTACGAGCAGTACTTC. Its translation is CAWRANYEQYF. Supplemented by reference TRBV30 and TRBJ2-7, the full variable domain reads SQTIHQWPATLVQPVGSPLSLECTVEGTSNPNLYWYRQAAGRGLQLLFYSVGIGQISSEVPQNLSASRPQDRQFILSSKKLLLSDSGFYLCAWRANYEQYFGPGTRLTVT.

This clonotype came up many times. The chain recombines TRBV28 with TRBJ2-7; D is unclear. Germline CDR1 is MDHEN and CDR2 is SYDVKM. Trimming left V 7 bases short and J 0 bases short, with 7 bases between. The CDR3 length is 12 residues. This chain's CDR3 is CASKGFSYEQYF. The CDR3 nucleotides read TGTGCCAGCAAGGGCTTCTCCTACGAGCAGTACTTC.

This clonotype was counted many times. The chain couples TRBV27 to TRBJ1-5; D is unclear. CDR1 and CDR2 (germline): MNHEY, SMNVEV (reference sequence). This CDR3 comprises 16 residues. The ends were cut back, 0 bases at V and 7 bases at J, with 16 bases in the middle. CDR3 in DNA: TGTGCCAGCAGTTTATCGGCCCCAATCCTGGGGCAGCCCCAGCATTTT. Translated, it gives CASSLSAPILGQPQHF.

This clonotype was recorded many times. This chain connects TRBV29-1 to TRBJ1-5; maybe TRBD1 (5 bases). Germline assignment: CDR1 SQVTM and CDR2 ANQGSEA. CDR3 length: 13 amino acids. Trimming removed 6 bases from V and 2 bases from J, with 11 bases in between. The CDR3 DNA reads TGCAGCGTGGCGGGACGAGGCAATCAGCCCCAGCATTTT. Its protein product is CSVAGRGNQPQHF.

As regards this clonotype: This may be a read error, as it is one base from a much larger clone. No conserved phenylalanine or tryptophan ends this CDR3, so it is likely a read error. The chain carries TRBV30 and TRBJ2-1; 7 positions agree with TRBD2. J gave up 8 bases and V 2 bases, and 9 bases lay outside the gene matches. Looked up from germline, CDR1 is GTSNPN and CDR2 is SVGIG (reference sequence). The CDR3 spans 14 residues. CDR3 in DNA: TGTGCCTGGAGTCGAGGCGGGGGTAGGGATGAGCAGTTCTTA. This codes for CAWSRGGGRDEQFL.

The chain carries TRBV5-6 and TRBJ2-2, with 7 nucleotides matching TRBD2. After removal of 4 bases from V and 4 bases from J, the junction contained 10 bases not matched to a gene. CDR1 is SGHDT, CDR2 YYEEEE, per germline. The CDR3 length is 16 residues. Here the CDR3 DNA reads TGTGCCAGCAGCCAAGGGAGGGCTATGTTCACCGGGGAGCTGTTTTTT. Translation: CASSQGRAMFTGELFF.

At least ten counts were recorded for this clonotype. The V and J genes are TRBV12-3 or TRBV12-4 and TRBJ1-1; D call uncertain. This CDR3 is 11 amino acids long. Trimming shortened V by 3 bases and J by 8 bases, and 7 bases separated the two germline ends. CDR3 amino acids: CASSFRQEAFF. For the CDR3, the DNA is TGTGCCAGCAGTTTCCGTCAGGAAGCTTTCTTT.

V usage is TRBV28 and J usage is TRBJ1-2; no reliable D call. The length of the CDR3 is 14 residues. Per the germline V gene, CDR1 is MDHEN and CDR2 is SYDVKM. V gave up 6 bases and J gave up 4 bases, with 15 bases separating them. This CDR3 is CASSTGEKFYGYTF. The CDR3 bases are TGTGCCAGCAGCACCGGGGAGAAGTTCTATGGCTACACCTTC.

The table lists this clonotype with many counts. This chain connects TRBV11-2 to TRBJ2-7; TRBD1 or TRBD2 may be the D gene (5 bases each). Germline assignment: CDR1 SGHAT and CDR2 FQNNGV. This CDR3 has 13 amino acids. Trimming took 5 bases from V and 3 from J, leaving 11 bases between them. The CDR3 DNA reads as TGTGCCAGCAGCCCACTGGGGGACTACGAGCAGTACTTC. This gives the protein CASSPLGDYEQYF.

This rearrangement joins TRBV6-5 to TRBJ1-1; 9 bases line up with TRBD1. V lost 4 bases, J lost 4 bases, and 7 bases stayed unmatched. The germline V gene has CDR1 MNHEY and CDR2 SVGAGI. The CDR3 is 15 amino acids. CDR3 nucleotides: TGTGCCAGCAGTTTGTGGACAGGGGACGCCACTGAAGCTTTCTTT. It specifies CASSLWTGDATEAFF.

Many counts were recorded for this clonotype. CDR3 sequence reads: CASSFRGTHHF. For the CDR3, the DNA is TGTGCCAGCAGTTTTAGGGGTACTCATCATTTT. The chain couples TRBV12-3 or TRBV12-4 to TRBJ1-5, with a weak D call TRBD1 (5 bases). This CDR3 has 11 amino acids. Trimming pared 3 bases from V and 16 bases from J, leaving 13 bases between.

The chain recombines TRBV7-2 with TRBJ2-7; D unresolved. There are 14 residues in the CDR3. V shed 10 bases and J shed 3 bases, with 19 bases lying between them. CDR1 is SGHTA, CDR2 FQGNSA, per germline. CDR3: CAISPQTKNYEQYF. CDR3 nucleotides: TGTGCCATCTCTCCCCAGACAAAAAACTACGAGCAGTACTTC.

The rearrangement links TRBV6-1 to TRBJ2-3, with no clear D. The CDR3 covers 16 residues. The germline V and J ends were trimmed by 5 bases and 7 bases, with 22 bases remaining between them. CDR1 and CDR2 from the germline V gene are MNHNS and SASEGT. The CDR3 reads CASSPTPQRLPNTQYF. CDR3 nucleotide sequence: TGTGCCAGCAGTCCCACGCCCCAGCGCCTCCCTAATACGCAGTATTTT.

This clonotype was detected many times. A much larger clone sits a single nucleotide away, making a read error possible. The chain joins TRBV7-3 to TRBJ1-1, with D maybe TRBD1 (5 bases). This CDR3 is built from 16 residues. Germline V gene sequence: CDR1 SGHTA, CDR2 FQGTGA. CDR3 DNA sequence: TGTGGCAGCAGCTTGGGCCGACGGGGCATGAACACTGAAGCTTTCTTT. Translation: CGSSLGRRGMNTEAFF. The full variable domain, completed using reference TRBV7-3 and TRBJ1-1, is GAGVSQTPSNKVTEKGKYVELRCDPISGHTALYWYRQSLGQGPEFLIYFQGTGAADDSGLPNDRFFAVRPEGSVSTLKIQRTERGDSAVYLCGSSLGRRGMNTEAFFGQGTRLTVV.